Below, 31 T cell receptor beta chains from the same sample are listed, as sequenced in a study of Graves' ophthalmopathy and Graves' hyperthyroidism. Investigators amplified TCR beta CDR3 regions from RNA transcripts. Amplification began with first-round RT-PCR using HTBI primers, then second-round multiplex PCR was performed. A single record per CDR3 protein comes from TCRdb applying MiXCR to the multiplex PCR reads. The repertoire includes roughly 400,000 distinct CDR3 sequences, less than 20% of them detected once, and roughly 7% sits in the top ten. Material for sequencing was peripheral blood. The receptors shown here come from a young woman with stable Graves' hyperthyroidism.

V is TRBV20-1 and J is TRBJ2-2, with D possibly matching TRBD2 (6 bases). Germline CDR1 is DFQATT and CDR2 is SNEGSKA (reference sequence). This CDR3 is 14 amino acids long. The ends were cut back, 6 bases at V and 4 bases at J, with 15 bases in the middle. Written as DNA, the CDR3 is TGCAGTGCCGGGACTGCCGGGATCACCGGGGAGCTGTTTTTT. Translating gives CSAGTAGITGELFF.

There are many counts of this clonotype. This chain connects TRBV20-1 to TRBJ1-2, with 7 bases lining up with TRBD1. The CDR3 loop spans 18 amino acids. The germline V gene has CDR1 DFQATT and CDR2 SNEGSKA (reference sequence). V was clipped by 0 bases and J by 6 bases; unmatched bases: 19. CDR3 amino acids: CSARDGEGTVRSTDGYTF. The CDR3 DNA reads as TGCAGTGCTAGAGATGGAGAAGGGACAGTAAGGTCGACAGATGGCTACACCTTC.

There are many counts of this clonotype. V and J are TRBV19 and TRBJ1-1, with D unresolved. CDR3 size: 13 residues. CDR1 and CDR2 (germline): LNHDA, SQIVND (reference sequence). Trimming cost V 5 bases and J 3 bases, with 10 bases left between them. CDR3 residues: CASSLFRDTEAFF. Written as DNA, the CDR3 is TGTGCCAGTAGTCTCTTCCGGGACACTGAAGCTTTCTTT.

To note about this clonotype: One junction end disagrees with the germline gene, perhaps due to a read error. The chain uses TRBV12-3 or TRBV12-4 and TRBJ2-5, with D unclear. The CDR3 consists of 14 residues. The DNA for the CDR3 is TGTGCCAGCAGTTATGCCCATTTCAAGGAGACCGAGTACTTC. Translated, it gives CASSYAHFKETEYF.

The chain couples TRBV6-1 to TRBJ2-7; D not certain. The CDR3 totals 14 residues. Germline V gene data show CDR1 as MNHNS and CDR2 as SASEGT. Trimming shortened V by 6 bases and J by 1 base, and 13 bases separated the two germline ends. The CDR3 nucleotides are TGTGCCAGCAGCGGCCAAGTGGGGTCCTACGAGCAGTACTTC. Translated, it gives CASSGQVGSYEQYF.

This clonotype has ten or more counts. The chain employs TRBV19 and TRBJ1-2; weak D call: TRBD1 (5 bases). The germline V and J ends were trimmed by 7 bases and 7 bases, with 25 bases remaining between them. The CDR3 has 16 residues. In germline, CDR1 is LNHDA, CDR2 SQIVND (reference sequence). CDR3 in DNA: TGTGCCAGTACCTCCTCGGCTGGGGGGAGGTATCCTGGCTACACCTTC. Protein sequence: CASTSSAGGRYPGYTF. Full variable domain (missing parts from reference TRBV19 and TRBJ1-2): DGGITQSPKYLFRKEGQNVTLSCEQNLNHDAMYWYRQDPGQGLRLIYYSQIVNDFQKGDIAEGYSVSREKKESFPLTVTSAQKNPTAFYLCASTSSAGGRYPGYTFGSGTRLTVV.

There are many counts of this clonotype. With a much larger clone just one base away, this may be a read error. The chain combines TRBV4-2 with TRBJ1-2, with D tentatively TRBD1 (5 bases). CDR3 length: 13 amino acids. Germline V lookup: CDR1 LGHNA, CDR2 YNFKEQ. The germline V and J ends were trimmed by 1 base and 2 bases, with 5 bases remaining between them. The CDR3 region is CASSQAGNYGYTF. In DNA form, the CDR3 reads TGTGCCAGCAGCCAAGCAGGGAACTATGGCTACACCTTC.

This clonotype was counted once. This rearrangement joins TRBV7-2 to TRBJ1-1; D ambiguous. This CDR3 is built from 14 residues. Per the germline V gene, CDR1 is SGHTA and CDR2 is FQGNSA. V was pared by 1 base and J by 1 base, with 7 bases between. Here the CDR3 DNA reads TGTGCCAGCAGCTTAGTAGGGTGGAACACTGAAGCTTTCTTT. Its translation is CASSLVGWNTEAFF.

Many counts were recorded for this clonotype. The DNA for the CDR3 is TGTGCCAGCAGTACCCGGGACAGGGGAGTTCAGCCCCAGCATTTT. Translating gives CASSTRDRGVQPQHF. The V gene is TRBV6-1, the J gene TRBJ1-5; 10 positions match TRBD1. Trimming removed 5 bases from V and 6 bases from J; junction bases left unmatched: 7. This CDR3 comprises 15 residues. In germline, CDR1 is MNHNS, CDR2 SASEGT.

This clonotype was observed at least ten times. The chain carries TRBV6-4 and TRBJ2-7; 11 bases are shared with TRBD2. The CDR3 is 18 amino acids. V gave up 5 bases and J gave up 6 bases; unmatched junction bases: 18. Germline CDR1 MRHNA, CDR2 SNTAGT. The CDR3 nucleotides read TGTGCCAGCAGTCCCCTCCACGAGGTAGCGGGGGGGAGGACCGAGCAGTACTTC. Amino acids: CASSPLHEVAGGRTEQYF.

This clonotype has a count of ten or more. The chain carries TRBV6-5 and TRBJ1-1; D is unclear. CDR1 is MNHEY and CDR2 is SVGAGI in the germline V gene. The CDR3 contains 13 residues. Trimming took off 7 bases at V and 4 bases at J, with 13 bases between the two ends. Written as DNA, the CDR3 is TGTGCCAGCACCCCTAGGGAAGGCACTGAAGCTTTCTTT. It yields the protein CASTPREGTEAFF.

This clonotype was counted only a few times. The chain has TRBV6-2 or TRBV6-3 and TRBJ2-5; D not resolved. The CDR3 runs to 14 residues. Germline V gene lookup returns CDR1 MNHEY and CDR2 SVGEGT. V was shortened by 3 bases and J by 1 base, with 9 bases between the two germline ends. The CDR3 is CASSYGVTQETQYF. CDR3 sequence (DNA): TGTGCCAGCAGTTATGGCGTAACCCAAGAGACCCAGTACTTC.

This clonotype has a count of ten or more. This chain links TRBV2 with TRBJ1-2, with TRBD1 identical over 9 bases. Germline CDR1 reads SNHLY; CDR2 reads FYNNEI. V gave up 9 bases and J gave up 4 bases; unmatched junction bases: 3. This CDR3 has 12 residues. As DNA, the CDR3 is TGTGCCAGTGGACAGGGGATCTATGGCTACACCTTC. Its protein is CASGQGIYGYTF. The whole variable domain, remainder taken from reference TRBV2 and TRBJ1-2, is EPEVTQTPSHQVTQMGQEVILRCVPISNHLYFYWYRQILGQKVEFLVSFYNNEISEKSEIFDDQFSVERPDGSNFTLKIRSTKLEDSAMYFCASGQGIYGYTFGSGTRLTVV.

This clonotype showed up many times. The rearrangement links TRBV19 to TRBJ2-5, with a possible D match to TRBD1 (6 bases). The CDR3 contains 16 residues. Trimming pared 5 bases from V and 5 bases from J, leaving 21 bases between. Germline CDR1 LNHDA, CDR2 SQIVND (reference sequence). The CDR3 region is CASSLRTEPREETQYF. CDR3 sequence (DNA): TGTGCCAGTAGTTTAAGGACAGAACCCAGAGAGGAGACCCAGTACTTC.

The CDR3 sequence is CASSFRRPRMYEQYF. DNA of the CDR3: TGTGCCAGCAGTTTTCGGCGGCCCAGGATGTACGAGCAGTACTTC. This chain connects TRBV27 to TRBJ2-7; D is uncertain. Per germline, CDR1 MNHEY and CDR2 SMNVEV (reference sequence). This CDR3 spans 15 amino acids. The ends were cut back, 3 bases at V and 4 bases at J, with 16 bases in the middle.

This clonotype was counted ten times or more. V gene TRBV7-2 combines with J gene TRBJ1-6; 8 bases fit TRBD1. The V and J ends lost 1 base and 8 bases, in that order; junction bases with no gene match: 10. Per the germline V gene, CDR1 is SGHTA and CDR2 is FQGNSA. The CDR3 totals 17 residues. CDR3 nucleotides: TGTGCCAGCAGCTTAGTAGTGTTGGACAGGGTTGATTCACCCCTCCACTTT. Encoded protein: CASSLVVLDRVDSPLHF.

The chain is built from TRBV6-5 and TRBJ1-2; possible D gene TRBD1, 6 bases. The germline CDR1 and CDR2 sequences are MNHEY and SVGAGI. V lost 0 bases, J lost 8 bases, and 16 bases lay in between. The CDR3 spans 15 residues. The CDR3 loop reads CASSYSSGGGEGYTF. In nucleotides, the CDR3 is TGTGCCAGCAGTTACTCGAGTGGAGGGGGTGAGGGCTACACCTTC.

This clonotype occurred many times. CDR3 sequence (DNA): TGTGCCAGCAGTTCTGGACAACTCACCGGGGAGCTGTTTTTT. It encodes CASSSGQLTGELFF. V is TRBV12-3 or TRBV12-4 and J is TRBJ2-2; possible D gene TRBD1, 5 bases. The CDR3 has 14 amino acids. V lost 4 bases and J 4 bases, leaving 10 bases between the germline ends.

This chain links TRBV19 with TRBJ2-7; D possibly matches TRBD1 or TRBD2 (5 bases each). V was trimmed by 3 bases and J by 6 bases, leaving 12 bases between them. The CDR3 is 13 amino acids. Germline assignment: CDR1 LNHDA and CDR2 SQIVND (reference sequence). DNA of the CDR3: TGTGCCAGTAGTATCCGCGCCGGGGCCGAGCAGTACTTC. Residues: CASSIRAGAEQYF.

This clonotype occurred many times. The CDR3 reads CSASSQGADTGELFF. CDR3 sequence (DNA): TGCAGTGCTAGCTCACAGGGGGCGGACACCGGGGAGCTGTTTTTT. The chain uses TRBV20-1 and TRBJ2-2, with 9 positions matching TRBD1. Trimming took 3 bases from V and 3 from J; bases not matched to a gene: 5. Germline V gene lookup returns CDR1 DFQATT and CDR2 SNEGSKA (reference sequence). This CDR3 is built from 15 residues.

The chain couples TRBV6-1 to TRBJ1-2; 12 bases line up with TRBD1. The CDR3 is 15 residues long. Trimming removed 6 bases from V and 4 bases from J; junction bases left unmatched: 6. Germline V gene data show CDR1 as MNHNS and CDR2 as SASEGT. The CDR3 DNA reads TGTGCCAGCAGCTTCGGGACAGGGGGCGTCTATGGCTACACCTTC. Protein: CASSFGTGGVYGYTF.

The chain joins TRBV12-3 or TRBV12-4 to TRBJ1-1, with TRBD1 as a possible D gene (5 bases). Trimming removed 3 bases at V and 3 bases at J, with 11 bases between. The CDR3 contains 14 residues. CDR3 protein: CASSFQGSDTEAFF. CDR3 sequence (DNA): TGTGCCAGCAGTTTTCAGGGCTCGGACACTGAAGCTTTCTTT.

This clonotype was observed many times. The V call is TRBV2, the J call TRBJ1-2, with 10 positions matching TRBD1. After removal of 8 bases from V and 3 bases from J, the junction contained 9 bases not matched to a gene. CDR3 size: 15 residues. Per the germline V gene, CDR1 is SNHLY and CDR2 is FYNNEI. This chain's CDR3 is CASGATGGAYYGYTF. As DNA, the CDR3 is TGTGCCAGCGGAGCGACAGGGGGCGCGTACTATGGCTACACCTTC.

This chain uses TRBV24-1 with TRBJ1-5; no firm D call. Looked up from germline, CDR1 is KGHDR and CDR2 is SFDVKD. This CDR3 is built from 14 residues. The V end lost 4 bases, the J end lost 6 bases, and 12 bases lay between the germline ends. For the CDR3, the DNA is TGTGCCACCAGTGAGTCGGACGCGTTTCAGCCCCAGCATTTT. It is translated as CATSESDAFQPQHF.

This clonotype has at least ten counts. The chain uses TRBV5-1 and TRBJ2-7; possible D gene TRBD1, 6 bases. This CDR3 is 14 amino acids long. CDR1 is SGHRS, CDR2 YFSETQ, per germline. The V end was cut by 4 bases, the J end by 6 bases, with 17 bases between. CDR3 DNA: TGCGCCAGCAGCCCTGGACAGCCTGCCTTCGAGCAGTACTTC. Its protein product is CASSPGQPAFEQYF.

This clonotype showed up many times. The V gene is TRBV9, the J gene TRBJ1-1; tentative D call: TRBD1 (5 bases). This CDR3 has 13 amino acids. CDR1 and CDR2 (germline): SGDLS, YYNGEE. V was clipped by 6 bases and J by 4 bases, with 13 bases between them. CDR3 sequence (DNA): TGTGCCAGCAACCAAGGGGTGGGCACTGAAGCTTTCTTT. Translating it yields CASNQGVGTEAFF.

This clonotype was seen at least ten times. V and J are TRBV12-3 or TRBV12-4 and TRBJ1-5, with D hard to call. V was cut by 7 bases and J by 1 base, with 14 bases left in between. The CDR3 extends over 15 amino acids. CDR3 sequence (DNA): TGTGCCAGCAACCCCGGGGTTGTAAGCAATCAGCCCCAGCATTTT. Amino acids: CASNPGVVSNQPQHF.

There are many counts of this clonotype. V and J are TRBV7-2 and TRBJ1-1, with D unresolved. V gave up 0 bases and J gave up 0 bases, with 8 bases separating them. The germline CDR1 and CDR2 sequences are SGHTA and FQGNSA. The CDR3 spans 15 residues. The CDR3 spells CASSLAPGLNTEAFF. The CDR3 bases are TGTGCCAGCAGCTTAGCGCCGGGGTTGAACACTGAAGCTTTCTTT. The variable domain in full, with the rest retrieved from reference TRBV7-2 and TRBJ1-1, is GAGVSQSPSNKVTEKGKDVELRCDPISGHTALYWYRQSLGQGLEFLIYFQGNSAPDKSGLPSDRFSAERTGGSVSTLTIQRTQQEDSAVYLCASSLAPGLNTEAFFGQGTRLTVV.

This clonotype showed up many times. V is TRBV10-3 and J is TRBJ1-5, with a tentative D call TRBD1 (5 bases). Trimming cost V 4 bases and J 4 bases, with 17 bases left between them. The CDR3 is 16 residues long. Germline lookup yields CDR1 ENHRY and CDR2 SYGVKD. The CDR3 is CAISVGTPGENQPQHF. CDR3 DNA: TGTGCCATCAGTGTCGGGACTCCCGGTGAAAATCAGCCCCAGCATTTT.

In this sample, this clonotype turned up many times. The chain combines TRBV6-5 with TRBJ1-1; D unclear. V gave up 0 bases and J gave up 5 bases, with 16 bases separating them. This CDR3 is built from 16 residues. The germline V gene has CDR1 MNHEY and CDR2 SVGAGI. The CDR3 spells CASSYSSAQEKTEAFF. The CDR3 DNA follows: TGTGCCAGCAGTTACTCGAGCGCGCAGGAGAAGACTGAAGCTTTCTTT.

This clonotype was seen a handful of times. J is TRBJ1-2 and V is TRBV4-1; D gene unclear. There are 14 residues in the CDR3. Germline loops: CDR1 MGHRA, CDR2 YSYEKL. The V and J ends lost 1 base and 8 bases respectively, with 14 bases between them. The CDR3: CASSQGRPEDGYTF. The CDR3, as DNA: TGCGCCAGCAGCCAAGGAAGGCCCGAGGACGGCTACACCTTC.